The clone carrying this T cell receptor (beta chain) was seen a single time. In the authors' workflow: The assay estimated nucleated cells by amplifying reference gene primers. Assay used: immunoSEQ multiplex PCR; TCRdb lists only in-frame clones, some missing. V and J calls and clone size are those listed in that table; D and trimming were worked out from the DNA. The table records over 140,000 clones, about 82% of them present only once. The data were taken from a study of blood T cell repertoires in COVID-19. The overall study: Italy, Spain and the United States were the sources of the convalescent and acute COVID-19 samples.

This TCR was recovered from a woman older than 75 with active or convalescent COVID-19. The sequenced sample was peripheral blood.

In DNA, the CDR3 is TGTGCCAGCAGTTACTCAACCCGCCAAACAGGGCGAGATGGCTACACCTTC. The encoded protein is CASSYSTRQTGRDGYTF. The V and J genes are TRBV6-2 or TRBV6-3 and TRBJ1-2, with D possibly being TRBD1 (6 bases). Trimming took 0 bases from V and 6 from J, leaving 20 bases between them. The CDR3 is 17 amino acids. Germline assignment: CDR1 MNHEY and CDR2 SVGEGT.